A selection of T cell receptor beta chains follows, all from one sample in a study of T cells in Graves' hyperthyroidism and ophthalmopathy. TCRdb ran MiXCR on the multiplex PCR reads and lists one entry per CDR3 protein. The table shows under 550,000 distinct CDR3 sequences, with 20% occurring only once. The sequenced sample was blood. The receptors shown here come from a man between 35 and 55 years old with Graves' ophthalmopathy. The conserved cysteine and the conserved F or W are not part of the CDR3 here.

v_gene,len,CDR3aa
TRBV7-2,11,ASSASSGNTQY
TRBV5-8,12,ASSLVGTYNEQF
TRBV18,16,ASSQTGPTRGSGNTIY
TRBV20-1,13,SVYLLGRGGSPLH
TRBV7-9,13,ASSFEGSTYNEQF
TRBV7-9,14,ASSLALPPSQETQY
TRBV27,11,ASQLKLGGTQY
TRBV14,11,ASSSWTGPEQY
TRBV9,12,ASSPPVGFYGYT
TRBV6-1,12,ASSERAGNTEAF
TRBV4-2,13,ASSRLAGVQDTQY
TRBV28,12,ASSLRTPRDTQY
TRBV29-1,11,SVARQGPYEQY
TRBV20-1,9,SARMDSPLH
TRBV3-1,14,ASSQGPSGGTDTQY
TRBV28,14,ASSPLIDGRDEKLF
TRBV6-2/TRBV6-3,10,ASSDRDQPQH
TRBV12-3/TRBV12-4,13,ASTRTSGSLDEQF
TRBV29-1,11,SATLAGGETQY
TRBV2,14,ASSESAGSVTGELF
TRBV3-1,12,ASSLGDRVYGYT
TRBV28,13,ASSSFTGGTEKLF
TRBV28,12,ATRTGGPTGVQY
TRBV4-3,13,ASSQDGSTNQPQH
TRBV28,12,ASRVSGNAHEQY
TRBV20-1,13,SARDPGRRGNTIY
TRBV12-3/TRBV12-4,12,ASSDRDTGYEQY
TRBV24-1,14,ATSDSSGGATDTQY
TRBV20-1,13,SAYGQGRGRQPQH
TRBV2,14,ASNGLAGGQRNEQF
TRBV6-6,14,ASSYSSGQLLYGYT
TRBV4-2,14,ASSQGSGTGRDEQF
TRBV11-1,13,ASSLYEVAAYEQY